This TCR beta chain came from a study of T-cell reconstitution after alpha-beta-depleted transplantation in children. The CDR3 is 12 amino acids. V was clipped by 7 bases and J by 8 bases, with 13 bases between them. Unique molecular identifiers tagged the TCRbeta library. TCRdb re-analysed the PCR reads in MiXCR, keeping a single row per CDR3 protein. This sample has about 980,000 distinct CDR3 sequences, with about 29% found just once. This clonotype showed up just a few times. The chain joins TRBV12-3 or TRBV12-4 to TRBJ2-3; perhaps TRBD2 as D (7 bases). This receptor was identified in a boy younger than two who had a stem cell transplant for SCID, so the T cells may come from the graft donor. Sequenced here: PBMCs, mostly from graft donor cells, sampled 360 days after TCRalphabeta/CD19-depleted stem cell transplant. CDR3 in amino acids: CASIRGGGTQYF. For the CDR3, the DNA is TGTGCCAGCATCCGAGGGGGGGGTACGCAGTATTTT.